The clone carrying this T cell receptor (beta chain) was seen more than once but under ten times. Its target is unknown. The Oncomine TCR Beta short-read assay sequenced DNA from cultured CD4+ T cells. The genomic DNA was obtained from cultured CD4+ T cells by extraction with the QIAamp micro DNA kit. One entry per CDR3 protein, called by TCRdb with MiXCR from the PCR reads. The sample consists of 8,500 to 14,000 distinct CDR3 sequences, about 40% of them appearing once. These data are taken from a study of vaccination and CD4 T cells after COVID-19. In the study overall: As control conditions, cultures were given either a CEFX pool serving as positive control, an HIV-1 Nef pool, or no peptide at all.

Treatment noted: approximately 10-day PBMC culture with coronavirus spike peptide pools or control peptides (ViraFEST assay). Gathered ahead of the COVID-19 pandemic (2011-2018) were the CD4+ T cells of the unexposed donor. Peptide pool stimulation in ViraFEST expanded antigen-specific T cells, whose TCRs were then sequenced. Isolation of CD4+ T cells by negative selection took place after 10 days of culture. CDR3 length equals 14 residues. The germline CDR1 and CDR2 sequences are MNHEY and SVGEGT. Trimming took 6 bases from V and 3 from J; bases not matched to a gene: 5. This TCR was sampled from a human donor in good health. The sequenced sample was CD4+ T cells from blood, cultured in vitro. The rearrangement uses TRBV6-2 or TRBV6-3 and TRBJ2-5; 9 positions agree with TRBD2. DNA for the CDR3: TGTGCCAGCAGGCCCGGACTAGCGAAAGAGACCCAGTACTTC. It translates to CASRPGLAKETQYF.